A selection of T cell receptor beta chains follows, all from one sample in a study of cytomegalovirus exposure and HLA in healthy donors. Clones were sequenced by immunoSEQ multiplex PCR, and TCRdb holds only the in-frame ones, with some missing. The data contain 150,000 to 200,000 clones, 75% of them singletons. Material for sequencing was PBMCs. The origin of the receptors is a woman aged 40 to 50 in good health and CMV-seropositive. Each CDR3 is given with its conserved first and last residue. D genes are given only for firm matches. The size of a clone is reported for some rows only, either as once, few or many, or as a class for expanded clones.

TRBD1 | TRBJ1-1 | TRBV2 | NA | TGTGCCAGCAAAAAAGACAGGGGGAACACTGAAGCTTTCTTT | CASKKDRGNTEAFF
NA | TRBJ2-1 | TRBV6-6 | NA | TGTGCCAGCAGTTACTCGGGGGCGGACAATGAGCAGTTCTTC | CASSYSGADNEQFF
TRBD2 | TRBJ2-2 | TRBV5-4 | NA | TGTGCCAGCAGCTTGGATCTAGCGGGAGTCGGGGAGCTGTTTTTT | CASSLDLAGVGELFF
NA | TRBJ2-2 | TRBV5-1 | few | TGCGCCAGCAGCTTGAGACAGCTAGCGAACACCGGGGAGCTGTTTTTT | CASSLRQLANTGELFF
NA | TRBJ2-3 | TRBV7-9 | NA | TGTGCCAGCAGCTTATCTGGCGGGCCTGATACGCAGTATTTT | CASSLSGGPDTQYF
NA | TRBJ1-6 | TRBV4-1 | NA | TGCGCCAGCAGCCAAGACCCGAATTCACCCCTCCACTTT | CASSQDPNSPLHF
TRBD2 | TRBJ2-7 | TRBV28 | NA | TGTGCCAGCAGCCCCCTAGCGGGATCATCCTACGAGCAGTACTTC | CASSPLAGSSYEQYF
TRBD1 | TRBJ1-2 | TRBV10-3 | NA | TGTGCCATCAGTGGGGGGACAGTTATTAACTATGGCTACACCTTC | CAISGGTVINYGYTF
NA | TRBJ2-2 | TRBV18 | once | TGTGCCAGCTCAGCGGGACAGCTGAACACCGGGGAGCTGTTTTTT | CASSAGQLNTGELFF
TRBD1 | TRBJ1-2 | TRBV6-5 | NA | TGTGCCAGCAGGTCCGCGACAGGGAAGGACTATGGCTACACCTTC | CASRSATGKDYGYTF
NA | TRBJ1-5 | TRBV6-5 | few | TGTGCCAGCAGCCCAGGGCCCTGGAGCAATCAGCCCCAGCATTTT | CASSPGPWSNQPQHF
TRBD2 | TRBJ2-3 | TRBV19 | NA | TGTGCCAGTAGTATAGTTCCGGGAGGAGCAGATACGCAGTATTTT | CASSIVPGGADTQYF
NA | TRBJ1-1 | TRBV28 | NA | TGTGCCACCTCATTGAACACCTTCCCCTGCTTTGCTTTCTTT | CATSLNTFPCFAFF
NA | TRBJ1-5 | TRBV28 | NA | TGTGCCAGCAGCCGTGTCAATCAGCCCCAGCATTTT | CASSRVNQPQHF
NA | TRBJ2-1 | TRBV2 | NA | TGTGCCAGCAGTGAAAGGCGGGGGCCCTACAATGAGCAGTTCTTC | CASSERRGPYNEQFF
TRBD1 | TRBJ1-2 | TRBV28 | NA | TGTGCCAGCAGTAAAAGGGGGCCGTATGCTGGCTACACCTTC | CASSKRGPYAGYTF
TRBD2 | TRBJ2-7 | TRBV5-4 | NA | TGTGCCAGCAGCCCCCGAACTAGCGGGTCTCTTGAGCAGTACTTC | CASSPRTSGSLEQYF
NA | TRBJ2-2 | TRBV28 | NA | TGTGCCAGCAGTCCCGGACAGTGGACGGCCGGGGAGCTGTTTTTT | CASSPGQWTAGELFF
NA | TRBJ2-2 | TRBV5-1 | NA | TGCGCCAGCAGCTTAGCGGGCACCGGGGAGCTGTTTTTT | CASSLAGTGELFF
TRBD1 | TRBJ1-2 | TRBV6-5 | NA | TGTGCCAGCAGTTGGGACAGCTCGGGTTATTACTATGGCTACACCTTC | CASSWDSSGYYYGYTF
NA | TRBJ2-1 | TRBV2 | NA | TGTGCCAGCAGTGGTGAGAATGAGCAGTTCTTC | CASSGENEQFF
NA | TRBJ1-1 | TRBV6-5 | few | TGTGCCAGCAGTTACTCGACAGTGGACACTGAAGCTTTCTTT | CASSYSTVDTEAFF
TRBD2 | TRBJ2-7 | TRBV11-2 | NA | TGTGCCAGCAACCCCGATGGCGGGAGCGAGCAGTACTTC | CASNPDGGSEQYF
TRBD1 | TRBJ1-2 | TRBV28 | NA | TGTGCCAGCAGCTTGATACAGGGGAACTATGGCTACACCTTC | CASSLIQGNYGYTF
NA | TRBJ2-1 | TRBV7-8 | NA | TGTGCCAGCAGCTTTGATGGAGGGCCTAGGAATGAGCAGTTCTTC | CASSFDGGPRNEQFF
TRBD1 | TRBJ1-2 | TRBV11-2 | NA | TGTGCCAGCAGCTTAGAACAGGGGTACTATGGCTACACCTTC | CASSLEQGYYGYTF
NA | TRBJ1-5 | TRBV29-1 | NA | TGCAGCGTTGGGACGGGGTCCAATCAGCCCCAGCATTTT | CSVGTGSNQPQHF
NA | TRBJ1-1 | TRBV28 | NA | TGTGCCAGCTTCCTCCCAGGGCTTATGAACACTGAAGCTTTCTTT | CASFLPGLMNTEAFF
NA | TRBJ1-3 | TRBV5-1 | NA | TGCGCCAGCAGCTTGGCGGGGACTGGAAACACCATATATTTT | CASSLAGTGNTIYF
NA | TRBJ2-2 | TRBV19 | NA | TGTGCCGCCCGCCTGGAGGGCAGGTCCGGGGAGCCGTTTTTT | CAARLEGRSGEPFF
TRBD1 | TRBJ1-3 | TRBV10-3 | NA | TGTGCCATCAAGCGAATGGACAGGGAAACTGGAAACACCATATATTTT | CAIKRMDRETGNTIYF
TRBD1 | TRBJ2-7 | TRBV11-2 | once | TGTGCCAGCAGCCCAGGGGGCCTGGCCTCCTACGAGCAGTACTTC | CASSPGGLASYEQYF
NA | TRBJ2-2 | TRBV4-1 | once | TGCGCCAGCAGCCAAGGAGTGGGGGGGCCGGCGACCGGGGAGCTGTTTTTT | CASSQGVGGPATGELFF
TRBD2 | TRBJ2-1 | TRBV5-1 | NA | TGCGCCAGCAGCTCAATAAAAACTAGCGGGGCGGCTTGGGATGAGCAGTTCTTC | CASSSIKTSGAAWDEQFF
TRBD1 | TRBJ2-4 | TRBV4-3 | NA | TGCGCCAGCAGCCAAGGGACAGGGTTAGCCAAAAACATTCAGTACTTC | CASSQGTGLAKNIQYF
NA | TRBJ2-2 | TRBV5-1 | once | TGCGCCAGCAGCTTGGCACAGGTTAAAACCGGGGAGCTGTTTTTT | CASSLAQVKTGELFF
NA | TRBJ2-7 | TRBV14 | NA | TGTGCCAGCAGCCCTCCCGGATACTCGGGGTCCGAGCAGTACTTC | CASSPPGYSGSEQYF
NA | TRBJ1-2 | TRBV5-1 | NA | TGCGCCAGCAGCTTGGAGGGAGCTAACTATGGCTACACCTTC | CASSLEGANYGYTF
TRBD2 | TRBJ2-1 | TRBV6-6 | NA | TGTGCCAGCAGTTACCCTAGCGGGAGAAACAATGAGCAGTTCTTC | CASSYPSGRNNEQFF
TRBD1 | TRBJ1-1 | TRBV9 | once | TGTGCCAGCAGCGTAGACACAGGGGGAACTGAAGCTTTCTTT | CASSVDTGGTEAFF
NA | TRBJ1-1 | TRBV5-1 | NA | TGCGCCAGCAGCTTGGGCCCTCACGGAGTGGTAAGGAACACTGAAGCTTTCTTT | CASSLGPHGVVRNTEAFF
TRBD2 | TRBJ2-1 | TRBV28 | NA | TGTGCCAGCAGCCCCGGGGTAGCGGGAGGGCGGTTTGATGAGCAGTTCTTC | CASSPGVAGGRFDEQFF
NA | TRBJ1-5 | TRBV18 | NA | TGTGCCAGCTCACGCAGGGATGGAGGCAATCAGCCCCAGCATTTT | CASSRRDGGNQPQHF
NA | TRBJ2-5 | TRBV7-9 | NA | TGTGCCAGCAGCCTACTCCCCGGGTTGGAGGAGACCCAGTACTTC | CASSLLPGLEETQYF
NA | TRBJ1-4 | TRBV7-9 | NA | TGTGCCAGCAGCACCGCTACACAGGGACGCGGAAAACTGTTTTTT | CASSTATQGRGKLFF
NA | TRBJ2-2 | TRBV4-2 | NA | TGTGCCAGCAGCCAAGGAGGAGGGGACACCGGGGAGCTGTTTTTT | CASSQGGGDTGELFF
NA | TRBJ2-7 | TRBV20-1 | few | TGCAGTGCTCGCCTTAGAGAGCAGTACTTC | CSARLREQYF
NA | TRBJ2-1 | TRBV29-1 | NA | TGCAACGTTGAAGGGACATTAGCTTACAATGAGCAGTTCTTC | CNVEGTLAYNEQFF
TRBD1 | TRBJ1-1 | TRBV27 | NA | TGTGCCAGCAGTCCCCTGACAGGGTTCACTGAAGCTTTCTTT | CASSPLTGFTEAFF
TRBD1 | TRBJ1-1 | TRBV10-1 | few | TGCGCCAGCAGTGAGTCTACTCTTAAGGAAAGGACAGGGGTAAGTTTGGGCACTGAAGCTTTCTTT | CASSESTLKERTGVSLGTEAFF
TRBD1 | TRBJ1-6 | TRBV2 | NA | TGTGCCAGCAGTCTCGGGACAGGGAATTCACCCCTCCACTTT | CASSLGTGNSPLHF
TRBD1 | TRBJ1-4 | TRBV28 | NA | TGTGCCAGCAGTTTCTCGCAAGGACAGGGGGCAGGAGAAAAACTGTTTTTT | CASSFSQGQGAGEKLFF
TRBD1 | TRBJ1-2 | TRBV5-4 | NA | TGTGCCAGCAGCTTGGGGGGGACAGGGAGTAACTATGGCTACACCTTC | CASSLGGTGSNYGYTF
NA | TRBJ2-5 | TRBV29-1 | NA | TGCAGCGTTGGGCGGGACAGCCGGGGGGAGACCCAGTACTTC | CSVGRDSRGETQYF
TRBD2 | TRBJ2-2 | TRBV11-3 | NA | TGTGCCAGCAGCCCAACCCCGGGACTAGCGGACAACACCGGGGAGCTGTTTTTT | CASSPTPGLADNTGELFF
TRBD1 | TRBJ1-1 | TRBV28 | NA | TGTGCCAGCAGTCTTGGACAGGGGTTCAGGACTGAAGCTTTCTTT | CASSLGQGFRTEAFF